This entry describes one T cell receptor (beta chain). The data derive from a study of shared clonotypes between healthy human individuals. TCRdb keeps only in-frame clones here, not all; method: immunoSEQ multiplex PCR. The sample has 2 million to 2.5 million clones; 95% are singletons. J was trimmed by 7 bases and V by 4 bases; bases with no gene match: 8. The CDR3 has 14 amino acids. Germline assignment: CDR1 MNHEY and CDR2 SVGAGI. The chain couples TRBV6-5 to TRBJ2-7; the match to TRBD2 covers 9 bases. Sequences were obtained from naive CD4+ T cells sorted from blood. Subset denoted: CD45RA+ positively selected. The clonotype was recovered from a man between 18 and 29 years old in good health. CDR3 loop: CASSSSGIREEQYF. The CDR3 DNA reads as TGTGCCAGCAGTTCTAGCGGGATTCGGGAAGAGCAGTACTTC.